One sample yielded the 28 T cell receptor beta chains listed below, sequenced in a study of CD8+ T cells in alopecia areata. Regarding treatment: oral pan-JAK inhibitor, 5-10 mg twice daily. TCR sequencing used cDNA made by reverse transcription of extracted RNA. Only in-frame clones appear in the TCRdb table, and some are missing; sequencing was by immunoSEQ multiplex PCR. The sample includes about 190,000 clones, approximately 61% seen only once; the top ten take just over 1%. Here the sequenced sample was CD4+ T cells sorted from blood, taken at week 24, from a patient treated with tofacitinib. These receptors all come from a human donor with alopecia areata.

The rearrangement joins TRBV23-1 to TRBJ1-1, with a tentative D call TRBD1 (5 bases). TRBV23-1 is an ORF, and what it does is uncertain. V shed 4 bases and J shed 0 bases, with 18 bases lying between them. CDR3 length: 17 residues. The CDR3 DNA follows: TGCGCCAGCAGTCCCCCAGGACATTTACTCATGAACACTGAAGCTTTCTTT. This codes for CASSPPGHLLMNTEAFF.

J is TRBJ2-1 and V is TRBV7-2, with D possibly matching TRBD2 (6 bases). Germline V gene data show CDR1 as SGHTA and CDR2 as FQGNSA. Trimming removed 1 base from V and 9 bases from J, with 13 bases in between. The length of the CDR3 is 14 residues. The CDR3 protein is CASSLGAGFGEQFF. The CDR3 region has the DNA TGTGCCAGCAGCTTAGGGGCGGGGTTCGGTGAGCAGTTCTTC.

The J gene is TRBJ1-1, the V gene TRBV30; D ambiguous. Trimming shortened V by 2 bases and J by 3 bases, and 10 bases separated the two germline ends. This CDR3 has 13 amino acids. Germline assignment: CDR1 GTSNPN and CDR2 SVGIG (reference sequence). The CDR3 region has the DNA TGTGCCTGGAGTTTCAGGAAGGACACTGAAGCTTTCTTT. Translating gives CAWSFRKDTEAFF.

The chain couples TRBV25-1 to TRBJ2-6, with 9 bases matching TRBD1. The length of the CDR3 is 17 residues. V trimming: 3 bases; J trimming: 3 bases; junction bases outside the gene matches: 6. In germline, CDR1 is MGHDK, CDR2 SYGVNS. CDR3 in DNA: TGTGCCAGCAGTGAGGGGGGGACAGGGCTTGGGGCCAACGTCCTGACTTTC. As protein: CASSEGGTGLGANVLTF.

The rearrangement uses TRBV29-1 and TRBJ1-1, with D unresolved. Germline CDR1 is SQVTM and CDR2 is ANQGSEA. V was clipped by 2 bases and J by 3 bases, with 13 bases between them. The CDR3 is 14 residues long. The CDR3 is CSVELNTFHTEAFF. For the CDR3, the DNA is TGCAGCGTTGAATTAAACACCTTTCACACTGAAGCTTTCTTT.

This rearrangement joins TRBV11-3 to TRBJ2-3; D unresolved. Per the germline V gene, CDR1 is SGHNT and CDR2 is YENEEA. V lost 5 bases and J lost 2, with 5 bases in between. The CDR3 is 12 residues long. The CDR3 reads CASSTYTDTQYF. The CDR3 nucleotides are TGTGCCAGCAGCACCTACACAGATACGCAGTATTTT.

The chain uses TRBV10-3 and TRBJ2-1; D is possibly TRBD2 (6 bases). Trimming cost V 10 bases and J 4 bases, with 14 bases left between them. This CDR3 spans 13 amino acids. Germline values: CDR1 ENHRY, CDR2 SYGVKD. CDR3 in DNA: TGTGCCACTACTCCGGAGGGATACAATGAGCAGTTCTTC. Residues: CATTPEGYNEQFF.

The CDR3 loop reads CSVMTTYRAFF. DNA of the CDR3: TGCAGCGTCATGACCACTTATAGAGCTTTCTTT. The genes are TRBV29-1 and TRBJ1-1; D is uncertain. The V gene lost 6 bases and the J gene lost 10 bases, with 15 bases spanning the gap. Germline CDR1 SQVTM, CDR2 ANQGSEA. The CDR3 has 11 amino acids.

In this sample, this clone turned up a few times. This chain links TRBV5-1 with TRBJ2-2, with unresolved D. There are 15 residues in the CDR3. CDR1 and CDR2 (germline): SGHRS, YFSETQ. V lost 1 base and J 4 bases, leaving 11 bases between the germline ends. The CDR3 loop is CASSLFRVGTGELFF. The CDR3 DNA sequence: TGCGCCAGCAGCTTGTTTAGGGTTGGCACCGGGGAGCTGTTTTTT.

This chain uses TRBV6-5 with TRBJ1-1; D may be TRBD1 (6 bases). Deletions cut 1 base from V and 1 base from J, with 13 bases between. The CDR3 contains 16 residues. The germline gives CDR1 MNHEY, CDR2 SVGAGI. Written as DNA, the CDR3 is TGTGCCAGCAGTTACTATCCTCCCAGGGGGAACACTGAAGCTTTCTTT. The encoded protein is CASSYYPPRGNTEAFF.

This clone was found a few times. The CDR3 reads CASSFRQGGRDTQYF. The CDR3 nucleotides are TGTGCCAGCAGTTTCCGACAGGGAGGGAGAGATACGCAGTATTTT. The chain combines TRBV27 with TRBJ2-3; D may match TRBD1 or TRBD2 (7 bases each). V lost 3 bases to trimming and J lost 5 bases, with 15 bases between them. CDR3 length equals 15 residues. Germline V gene lookup returns CDR1 MNHEY and CDR2 SMNVEV (reference sequence).

The V call is TRBV7-2, the J call TRBJ1-2; 7 bases are a match to TRBD1. Germline loops: CDR1 SGHTA, CDR2 FQGNSA. The CDR3 has 15 residues. V shed 6 bases and J 0 bases; nucleotides not matched to a gene: 7. The chain's CDR3 is CASSLRDRTNYGYTF. The CDR3 DNA is TGTGCCAGCAGTTTAAGGGACAGAACTAACTATGGCTACACCTTC.

V gene TRBV29-1 combines with J gene TRBJ2-1, with unresolved D. The CDR3 contains 13 residues. CDR1 SQVTM and CDR2 ANQGSEA come from the germline V gene. Trimming shortened V by 2 bases and J by 12 bases, and 17 bases separated the two germline ends. The CDR3 DNA sequence: TGCAGCGTTGAAAGGTGGCAGATGGTGGGGCAGTTCTTC. It encodes CSVERWQMVGQFF.

This chain uses TRBV2 with TRBJ1-1; TRBD1 is a possible D gene (5 bases). Germline-derived CDR1 and CDR2 are SNHLY and FYNNEI. The CDR3 covers 14 residues. The ends were cut back, 5 bases at V and 0 bases at J, with 10 bases in the middle. The CDR3 loop is CASSSDRLNTEAFF. The CDR3 bases are TGTGCCAGCAGTAGCGACAGATTGAACACTGAAGCTTTCTTT. Drawing the rest from reference TRBV2 and TRBJ1-1, the complete variable domain is EPEVTQTPSHQVTQMGQEVILRCVPISNHLYFYWYRQILGQKVEFLVSFYNNEISEKSEIFDDQFSVERPDGSNFTLKIRSTKLEDSAMYFCASSSDRLNTEAFFGQGTRLTVV.

The chain carries TRBV27 and TRBJ1-2; 9 nucleotides match TRBD1. The CDR3 runs to 18 residues. Germline CDR1 is MNHEY and CDR2 is SMNVEV (reference sequence). V lost 3 bases and J lost 8; bases outside the gene matches: 19. The CDR3 is CASSLGTGQNRGLSGYTF. DNA of the CDR3: TGTGCCAGCAGTTTGGGGACAGGGCAAAATCGGGGGCTATCCGGCTACACCTTC.

The chain combines TRBV5-1 with TRBJ2-7; D is possibly TRBD1 (5 bases). The V end lost 1 base, the J end lost 2 bases, and 13 bases lay between the germline ends. The length of the CDR3 is 15 residues. The germline V gene encodes CDR1 SGHRS and CDR2 YFSETQ. CDR3 sequence reads: CASSLNTGNTYEQYF. CDR3 nucleotides: TGCGCCAGCAGCTTGAACACAGGTAATACCTACGAGCAGTACTTC.

The V and J genes are TRBV11-3 and TRBJ1-2; D is uncertain. This CDR3 is built from 17 residues. Trimming took 5 bases from V and 8 from J, leaving 27 bases between them. The germline V gene encodes CDR1 SGHNT and CDR2 YENEEA. CDR3 nucleotide sequence: TGTGCCAGCAGCCTCGTGGGGAGCGGCAGGCCCTCTGAGGGCTACACCTTC. This sequence encodes CASSLVGSGRPSEGYTF.

The chain joins TRBV15 to TRBJ2-1; D might be TRBD1 (6 bases). Trimming took off 0 bases at V and 11 bases at J, with 11 bases between the two ends. The CDR3 loop spans 13 amino acids. The V gene's germline CDR1 is LNHNV and CDR2 YYDKDF (reference sequence). The CDR3, as DNA: TGTGCCACCAGCAGAGATCCCCAGGGGAAGCAGTTCTTC. This codes for CATSRDPQGKQFF.

The chain employs TRBV30 and TRBJ1-4; TRBD1 matches at 11 bases. J lost 7 bases, V lost 0 bases, and 1 base had no gene match. The CDR3 has 14 residues. CDR1 is GTSNPN and CDR2 is SVGIG in the germline V gene (reference sequence). CDR3 in amino acids: CAWSVDRGLEKLFF. DNA for the CDR3: TGTGCCTGGAGTGTGGACAGGGGGCTTGAAAAACTGTTTTTT.

The chain links TRBV5-1 to TRBJ2-4; D may be TRBD1 or TRBD2 (6 bases each). CDR1 SGHRS and CDR2 YFSETQ come from the germline V gene. Trimming cost V 0 bases and J 5 bases, with 12 bases left between them. The CDR3 runs to 15 residues. The CDR3 region is CASSLGSGAQNIQYF. CDR3 nucleotides: TGCGCCAGCAGCTTGGGCTCGGGGGCCCAAAACATTCAGTACTTC.

V and J are TRBV11-2 and TRBJ1-2, with a tentative D call TRBD1 (6 bases). Germline V lookup: CDR1 SGHAT, CDR2 FQNNGV. The CDR3 is 15 residues long. Deletions cut 5 bases from V and 5 bases from J, with 18 bases between. The CDR3 loop is CASSTDPRGEYGYTF. The DNA of the CDR3 is TGTGCCAGCAGCACAGACCCCAGGGGAGAGTATGGCTACACCTTC.

This sequence joins TRBV7-2 and TRBJ2-2; 7 nucleotides agree with TRBD2. The J segment lost 0 bases and the V segment lost 5 bases, leaving 6 bases of the junction unmatched. CDR3 length: 16 residues. Germline CDR1 is SGHTA and CDR2 is FQGNSA. CDR3 residues: CASSPGGIANTGELFF. CDR3 DNA sequence: TGTGCCAGCAGCCCCGGGGGGATAGCGAACACCGGGGAGCTGTTTTTT. Combining the CDR3 with reference TRBV7-2 and TRBJ2-2 gives the whole variable domain GAGVSQSPSNKVTEKGKDVELRCDPISGHTALYWYRQSLGQGLEFLIYFQGNSAPDKSGLPSDRFSAERTGGSVSTLTIQRTQQEDSAVYLCASSPGGIANTGELFFGEGSRLTVL.

The V call is TRBV7-2, the J call TRBJ2-4; 8 bases align to TRBD2. Germline loops: CDR1 SGHTA, CDR2 FQGNSA. This CDR3 has 15 residues. The trim removed 5 bases at V and 11 bases at J, leaving 14 bases unmatched. DNA of the CDR3: TGTGCCAGCAGCCCCCGGGCCGGGACTAGTCTAGTTCAGTACTTC. Its protein is CASSPRAGTSLVQYF.

This sequence joins TRBV29-1 and TRBJ1-1; D is possibly TRBD1 (6 bases). The CDR3 totals 14 residues. V lost 5 bases and J 1 base, leaving 14 bases between the germline ends. Germline V gene data show CDR1 as SQVTM and CDR2 as ANQGSEA. The CDR3 coding sequence is TGCAGCGTTCTGAGACGGGGGGCGAACACTGAAGCTTTCTTT. Translating gives CSVLRRGANTEAFF.

The CDR3 loop is CASLRPGRTIEQYF. The CDR3 nucleotides read TGTGCCAGCCTACGACCGGGGCGGACCATCGAGCAGTACTTC. The chain has TRBV2 and TRBJ2-5; D is possibly TRBD1 or TRBD2 (5 bases each). The DNA end is a closer match to TRBJ2-7, so the J assignment may be wrong. This CDR3 spans 14 amino acids. The germline CDR1 and CDR2 sequences are SNHLY and FYNNEI.

This clone turned up a few times. V and J are TRBV29-1 and TRBJ2-2, with 7 bases matching TRBD1. The CDR3 is 13 amino acids. Germline V lookup: CDR1 SQVTM, CDR2 ANQGSEA. V gave up 7 bases and J gave up 1 base; unmatched junction bases: 3. The CDR3 reads CSARDRNTGELFF. The DNA for the CDR3 is TGCAGCGCCCGGGACAGGAACACCGGGGAGCTGTTTTTT.

In its sample, this clone was seen a few times. V and J are TRBV7-2 and TRBJ1-6; D not certain. CDR3 length equals 13 residues. With 5 bases removed from V and 7 bases from J, the gap between germline ends came to 9 bases. Germline V gene lookup returns CDR1 SGHTA and CDR2 FQGNSA. CDR3 protein: CASSPRRNSPLHF. The CDR3 nucleotides are TGTGCCAGCAGCCCAAGAAGGAATTCACCCCTCCACTTT.

This clone was counted only a few times. V is TRBV5-1 and J is TRBJ2-6; 7 nucleotides agree with TRBD1. Losses at the gene ends were 5 bases for V and 11 bases for J; bases not matched to a gene: 10. Per the germline V gene, CDR1 is SGHRS and CDR2 is YFSETQ. The CDR3 spans 14 residues. The CDR3 DNA reads as TGCGCCAGCAGTTGGGACAGCGTAAACGACGTCCTGACTTTC. This codes for CASSWDSVNDVLTF.